The clone carrying this TCR beta chain was recorded a few times. Trimming removed 5 bases at V and 0 bases at J, with 8 bases between. The CDR3 length is 13 residues. CDR1 is SEHNR, CDR2 FQNEAQ, per germline (reference sequence). These data are taken from a study of blood T cell repertoires in COVID-19. Methods used by the authors: The assay estimated nucleated cells by amplifying reference gene primers. Clones were read by immunoSEQ multiplex PCR, and TCRdb kept only the in-frame ones, dropping some. Clonal size and the V and J genes are those of that table, whereas D and trimming came from the DNA. This table holds 200,000 to 250,000 clones, approximately 83% found once.

The receptor's source is a woman aged 35 to 49 with acute COVID-19. Input material: PBMCs or T cells enriched from blood (not recorded which). This chain joins TRBV7-9 and TRBJ2-7; D is possibly TRBD1 (5 bases). DNA for the CDR3: TGTGCCAGCAGCCAGGGTAACTCCTACGAGCAGTACTTC. Translated: CASSQGNSYEQYF.